This T cell receptor (beta chain) appears in the sequencing data of a study of OX40 agonist ivuxolimab in advanced cancers. Germline assignment: CDR1 SGHNT and CDR2 YYREEE (reference sequence). The trim removed 3 bases at V and 5 bases at J, leaving 13 bases unmatched. The CDR3 has 17 residues. The data were produced by immunoSEQ multiplex PCR, yet TCRdb's version contains in-frame clones alone and is incomplete. The data contain 90,000 to 100,000 clones, roughly 90% of them singletons. This TCR came from an adult with an advanced solid tumor such as melanoma, head and neck, liver or kidney cancer. This specimen was CD4+ or CD8+ T cells sorted from blood, taken in a trial of the OX40 agonist ivuxolimab. The V and J genes are TRBV5-4 and TRBJ2-3, with 9 positions matching TRBD2. DNA of the CDR3: TGTGCCAGCAGCTCTTCAGCGGGGGGCACCGGAGGAGATACGCAGTATTTT. Encoded protein: CASSSSAGGTGGDTQYF. The full variable domain, rest sourced from reference TRBV5-4 and TRBJ2-3, is ETGVTQSPTHLIKTRGQQVTLRCSSQSGHNTVSWYQQALGQGPQFIFQYYREEENGRGNFPPRFSGLQFPNYSSELNVNALELDDSALYLCASSSSAGGTGGDTQYFGPGTRLTVL.